This T cell receptor (beta chain) was recorded in a study of blood T cells in healthy people across ages. General study results and limits: Estimated diversity across one million T cells was deemed an underestimate. Donor CMV status was unknown, possibly confounding expanded clonotype changes.

With respect to this clonotype: What it recognizes is unknown.

V dropped 3 bases and J dropped 3; count of bases not matched to a gene: 5. The CDR3 covers 16 residues. Per the germline V gene, CDR1 is LGHNA and CDR2 is YSLEER. The use of a sample-barcoded 5' primer and a J-beta primer mix characterized a second PCR of about 7 to 12 cycles. TCRdb reprocessed the 5' RACE reads via MiXCR and lists one record per CDR3 protein. The data contain 1.5 million to 2 million distinct CDR3 sequences, roughly 49% of them singletons. The chain recombines TRBV4-3 with TRBJ2-3, with 11 bases that match TRBD2. Sample: blood. This TCR came from a woman aged 40 to 49 in good health. The DNA for the CDR3 is TGCGCCAGCAGCCAGACTAGCGGGGACCCGACAGATACGCAGTATTTT. It yields the protein CASSQTSGDPTDTQYF.